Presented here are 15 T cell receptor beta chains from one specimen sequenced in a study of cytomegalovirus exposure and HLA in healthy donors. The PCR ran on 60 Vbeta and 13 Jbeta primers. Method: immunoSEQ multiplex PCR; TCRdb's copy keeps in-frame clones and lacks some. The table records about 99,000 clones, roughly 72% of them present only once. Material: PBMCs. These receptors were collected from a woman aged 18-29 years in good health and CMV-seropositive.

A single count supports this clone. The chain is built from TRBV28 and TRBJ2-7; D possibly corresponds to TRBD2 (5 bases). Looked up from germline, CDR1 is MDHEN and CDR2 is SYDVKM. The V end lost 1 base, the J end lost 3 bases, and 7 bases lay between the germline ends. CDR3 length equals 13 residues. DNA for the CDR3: TGTGCCAGCAGTTTATTGGCGGGCTACGAGCAGTACTTC. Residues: CASSLLAGYEQYF.

CDR3 DNA sequence: TGTGCCAGCAGCTACGGGAGCTATGGCTACACCTTC. Translation: CASSYGSYGYTF. The chain is built from TRBV2 and TRBJ1-2, with D uncertain. Trimming stripped 6 bases from V and 4 bases from J, with 9 bases between. CDR1 and CDR2 (germline): SNHLY, FYNNEI. The CDR3 is 12 residues long.

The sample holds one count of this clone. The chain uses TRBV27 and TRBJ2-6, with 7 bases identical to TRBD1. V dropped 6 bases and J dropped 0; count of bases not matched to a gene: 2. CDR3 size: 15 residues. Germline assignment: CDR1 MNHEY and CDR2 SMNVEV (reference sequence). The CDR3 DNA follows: TGTGCCAGCAGGGGACAGAGCTCTGGGGCCAACGTCCTGACTTTC. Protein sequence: CASRGQSSGANVLTF.

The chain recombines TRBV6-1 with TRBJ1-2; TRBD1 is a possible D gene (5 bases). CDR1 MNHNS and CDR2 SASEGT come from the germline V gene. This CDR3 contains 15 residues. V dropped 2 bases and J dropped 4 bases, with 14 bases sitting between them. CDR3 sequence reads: CASSEIMAGFYGYTF. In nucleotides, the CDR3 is TGTGCCAGCAGTGAAATAATGGCAGGGTTCTATGGCTACACCTTC.

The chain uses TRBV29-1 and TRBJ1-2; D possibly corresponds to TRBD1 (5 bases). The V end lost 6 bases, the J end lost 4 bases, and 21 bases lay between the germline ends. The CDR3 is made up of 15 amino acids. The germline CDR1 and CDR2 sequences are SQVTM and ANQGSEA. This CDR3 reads CSVGGEPDLGYGYTF. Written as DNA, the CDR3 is TGCAGCGTCGGGGGGGAACCGGATTTGGGCTATGGCTACACCTTC.

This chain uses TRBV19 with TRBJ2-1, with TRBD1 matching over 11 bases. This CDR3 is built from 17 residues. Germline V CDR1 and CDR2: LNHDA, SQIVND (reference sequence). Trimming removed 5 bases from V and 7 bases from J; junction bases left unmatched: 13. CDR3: CASSAQWTGGESNEQFF. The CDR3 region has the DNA TGTGCCAGTAGTGCTCAATGGACAGGGGGCGAATCTAATGAGCAGTTCTTC.

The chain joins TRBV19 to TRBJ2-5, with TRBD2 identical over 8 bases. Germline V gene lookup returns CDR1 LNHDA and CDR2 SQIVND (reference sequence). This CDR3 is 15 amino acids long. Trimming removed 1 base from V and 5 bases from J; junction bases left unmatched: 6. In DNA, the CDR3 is TGTGCCAGTAGTATAGCAGCGGGAGTGGGTGAGACCCAGTACTTC. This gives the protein CASSIAAGVGETQYF.

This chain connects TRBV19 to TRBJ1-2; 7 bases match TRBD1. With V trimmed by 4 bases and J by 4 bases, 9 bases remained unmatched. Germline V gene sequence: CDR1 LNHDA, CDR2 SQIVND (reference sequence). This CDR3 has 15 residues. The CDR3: CASSRVGDRIYGYTF. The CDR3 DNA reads TGTGCCAGTAGTAGAGTAGGGGACAGAATCTATGGCTACACCTTC.

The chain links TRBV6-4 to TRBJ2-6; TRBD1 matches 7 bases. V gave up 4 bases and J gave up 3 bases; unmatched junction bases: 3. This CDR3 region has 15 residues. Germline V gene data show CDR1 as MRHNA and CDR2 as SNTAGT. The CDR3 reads CASSGQGFGANVLTF. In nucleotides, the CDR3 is TGTGCCAGCAGTGGACAGGGATTTGGGGCCAACGTCCTGACTTTC.

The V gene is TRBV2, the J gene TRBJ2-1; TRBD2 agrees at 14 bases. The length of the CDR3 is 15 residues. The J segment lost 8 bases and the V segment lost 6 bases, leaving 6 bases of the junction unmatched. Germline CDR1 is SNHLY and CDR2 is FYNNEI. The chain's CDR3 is CASRGTSGRGDEQFF. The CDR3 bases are TGTGCCAGCAGGGGGACTAGCGGGAGAGGGGATGAGCAGTTCTTC.

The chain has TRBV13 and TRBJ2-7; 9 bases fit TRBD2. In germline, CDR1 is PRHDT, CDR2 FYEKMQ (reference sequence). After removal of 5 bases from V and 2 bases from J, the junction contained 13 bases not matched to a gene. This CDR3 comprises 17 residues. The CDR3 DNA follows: TGTGCCAGCAGCGGCAGACTCGCCGGGACTAGCACCTACGAGCAGTACTTC. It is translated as CASSGRLAGTSTYEQYF.

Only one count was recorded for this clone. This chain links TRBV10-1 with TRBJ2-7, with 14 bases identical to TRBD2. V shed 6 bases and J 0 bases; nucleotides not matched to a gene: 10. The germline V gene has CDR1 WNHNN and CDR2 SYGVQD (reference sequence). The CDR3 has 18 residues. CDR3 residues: CASSPGLAGVWSSYEQYF. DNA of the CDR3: TGCGCCAGCAGCCCGGGACTAGCGGGAGTTTGGAGCTCCTACGAGCAGTACTTC.

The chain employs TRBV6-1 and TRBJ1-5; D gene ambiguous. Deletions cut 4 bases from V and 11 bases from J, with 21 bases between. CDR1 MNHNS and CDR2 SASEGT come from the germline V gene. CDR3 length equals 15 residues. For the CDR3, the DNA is TGTGCCAGCAGTGCGGCTGTCCCGGGGAGTCGGGCCCAGCATTTT. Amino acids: CASSAAVPGSRAQHF.

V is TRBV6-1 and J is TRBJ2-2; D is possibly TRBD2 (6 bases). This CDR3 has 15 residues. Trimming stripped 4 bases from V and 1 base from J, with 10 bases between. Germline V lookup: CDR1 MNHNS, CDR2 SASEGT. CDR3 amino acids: CASSGRDLNTGELFF. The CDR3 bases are TGTGCCAGCAGTGGCCGGGACTTGAACACCGGGGAGCTGTTTTTT.

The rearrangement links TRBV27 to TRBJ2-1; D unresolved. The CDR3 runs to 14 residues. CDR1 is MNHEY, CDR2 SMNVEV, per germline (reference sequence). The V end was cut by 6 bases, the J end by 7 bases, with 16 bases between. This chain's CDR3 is CASSLQVGRNEQFF. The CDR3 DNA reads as TGTGCCAGCAGCTTGCAGGTTGGTCGGAATGAGCAGTTCTTC.